A selection of T cell receptor beta chains follows, all from one sample in a study of Ad26.COV2.S vaccination and SARS-CoV-2 variants. The table came from immunoSEQ multiplex PCR; TCRdb's copy has only in-frame clones and leaves some out. The sample holds around 400,000 clones; about nine tenths are singletons and the top ten take 12%. This specimen was peripheral blood, taken in a trial of Ad26.COV2.S vaccine versus placebo. These receptors all come from a person between 18 and 65 years old who received the Ad26.COV2.S COVID-19 vaccine or a placebo. Both conserved end residues are trimmed from each CDR3. Fields, in order: J gene, clone size, V gene, CDR3 protein. Size tells how often a clone was seen (once, few, many) or the class of an expanded clone, and some rows leave it out.

>TRBJ1-2|NA|TRBV6-5
ASSYGDRAHSRYT
>TRBJ1-5|NA|TRBV20-1
SASPRDRGHNQPQH
>TRBJ2-1|NA|TRBV4-3
ASSQDTHLGPYNEQF
>TRBJ2-7|once|TRBV30
AWSKAGGFYEQY
>TRBJ2-2|NA|TRBV2
ASSEAGVPGELF
>TRBJ2-3|NA|TRBV2
ASGGLAGIDTQY
>TRBJ2-7|few|TRBV5-1
ASSLEEAGGEQY
>TRBJ2-7|NA|TRBV7-2
ASRLSGRMGGEQY
>TRBJ2-7|NA|TRBV5-1
ASSLAGLAGDEQY
>TRBJ2-1|NA|TRBV5-4
ASSFPTDRDEQF
>TRBJ1-5|once|TRBV7-2
ASSPRTDQPQH
>TRBJ2-3|NA|TRBV28
ASSLPPGQLTDTQY
>TRBJ2-3|NA|TRBV19
ASSSGLAGIPEY
>TRBJ2-7|NA|TRBV28
ASSLLTGSYEQY
>TRBJ2-2|NA|TRBV5-1
ASSLASTGELF
>TRBJ1-5|NA|TRBV19
ASSMWQGTSGGNQPQH
>TRBJ1-3|NA|TRBV2
ASSGTNTIY
>TRBJ1-1|NA|TRBV18
ASSPRGLEEDTEAF
>TRBJ2-1|once|TRBV29-1
SVEANLRNEQF
>TRBJ2-7|NA|TRBV11-2
ASSQDSVLPYEQY
>TRBJ1-5|NA|TRBV5-5
ASSFGRGNQPQH
>TRBJ2-7|NA|TRBV15
ATSSPQVRLAGGRAYEQY
>TRBJ1-2|NA|TRBV15
ATSLARGSNYGYT
>TRBJ1-2|NA|TRBV28
ASSTGYGYT
>TRBJ2-7|NA|TRBV7-9
ASSLGMLYEQY
>TRBJ2-7|once|TRBV3-1/TRBV3-2
ASSQALLGSYEQY
>TRBJ2-2|NA|TRBV12-3/TRBV12-4
ASSSNTGELF
>TRBJ2-2|NA|TRBV21-1
ASSSGQGASTGELF
>TRBJ1-2|NA|TRBV27
AARGAGYGYT
>TRBJ2-7|NA|TRBV6-5
ASSYPQMGEFYEQY
>TRBJ2-1|NA|TRBV6-2/TRBV6-3
ASSSLAGVDNEQF
>TRBJ2-5|NA|TRBV30
ALHTGGLKTQY
>TRBJ2-3|NA|TRBV4-1
ASSQDGQGLDTQY
>TRBJ1-3|NA|TRBV4-1
ASSPHTGTGNTIY
>TRBJ1-5|NA|TRBV14
ASSQDTGRDPRPPQH
>TRBJ2-7|NA|TRBV11-2
ASSPDYEQY
>TRBJ1-1|NA|TRBV19
ASSSRQNPEAF
>TRBJ2-3|NA|TRBV5-5
ASSLGAGVTDTQY
>TRBJ2-7|NA|TRBV5-1
ASSLLSSGASYEQY
>TRBJ1-4|NA|TRBV19
ASRQLNEKLF
>TRBJ1-4|NA|TRBV18
ASSNRLGQGDEKLF
>TRBJ2-7|NA|TRBV30
AWSLQGYEQY
>TRBJ1-5|NA|TRBV6-1
ASSDGQNQPQH